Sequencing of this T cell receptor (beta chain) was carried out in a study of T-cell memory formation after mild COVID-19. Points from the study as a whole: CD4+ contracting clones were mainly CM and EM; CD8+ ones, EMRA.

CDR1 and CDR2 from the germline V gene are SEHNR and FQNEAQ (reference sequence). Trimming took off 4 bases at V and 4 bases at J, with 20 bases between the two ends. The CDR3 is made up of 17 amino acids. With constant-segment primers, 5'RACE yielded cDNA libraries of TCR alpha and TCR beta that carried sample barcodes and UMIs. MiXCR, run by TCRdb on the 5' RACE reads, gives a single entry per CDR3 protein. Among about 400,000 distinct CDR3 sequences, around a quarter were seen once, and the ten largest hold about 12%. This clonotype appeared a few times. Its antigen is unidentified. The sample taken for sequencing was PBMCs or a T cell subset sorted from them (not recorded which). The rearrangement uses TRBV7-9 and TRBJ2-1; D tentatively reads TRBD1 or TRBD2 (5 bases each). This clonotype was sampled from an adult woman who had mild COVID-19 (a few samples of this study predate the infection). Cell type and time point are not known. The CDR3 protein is CASSYTGLVGAYNEQFF. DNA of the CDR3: TGTGCCAGCAGCTACACGGGTCTGGTCGGGGCGTACAATGAGCAGTTCTTC.